These 27 T cell receptor beta chains came from one sample sequenced in a study of brain T cells in children with intractable seizures. The assay was immunoSEQ multiplex PCR, and TCRdb's table has in-frame clones only and misses some. In the table there are some 80,000 clones, around nine tenths of which are singletons. Sequencing was performed on peripheral blood, taken at surgery. These receptors were collected from a girl aged 2-10 years with Rasmussen encephalitis and intractable seizures.

This chain uses TRBV19 with TRBJ1-1, with D perhaps TRBD1 (6 bases). Trimming shortened V by 4 bases and J by 1 base, and 7 bases separated the two germline ends. The CDR3 spans 13 residues. The germline CDR1 and CDR2 sequences are LNHDA and SQIVND (reference sequence). CDR3 coding DNA: TGTGCCAGTAGTACACAGGGGAACACTGAAGCTTTCTTT. Protein: CASSTQGNTEAFF.

The V call is TRBV4-1, the J call TRBJ1-3; D is uncertain. This CDR3 comprises 12 residues. V shed 7 bases and J shed 0 bases, with 4 bases lying between them. The germline V gene has CDR1 MGHRA and CDR2 YSYEKL. CDR3 sequence reads: CASKSSGNTIYF. The CDR3 DNA reads TGCGCCAGCAAAAGCTCTGGAAACACCATATATTTT.

This chain links TRBV5-4 with TRBJ2-1; D gene ambiguous. The length of the CDR3 is 12 residues. Trimming cost V 0 bases and J 13 bases, with 11 bases left between them. Germline CDR1 reads SGHNT; CDR2 reads YYREEE (reference sequence). The CDR3 DNA sequence: TGTGCCAGCAGCTTGGTTGGGTTACCCCAGTTCTTC. This encodes CASSLVGLPQFF.

The V call is TRBV2, the J call TRBJ1-1, with D uncertain. Trimming took off 6 bases at V and 6 bases at J, with 11 bases between the two ends. This CDR3 has 12 residues. Germline CDR1 is SNHLY and CDR2 is FYNNEI. DNA for the CDR3: TGTGCCAGCAGACAGTCCGTCCCTGAAGCTTTCTTT. Translating gives CASRQSVPEAFF. The full variable domain, with the rest looked up from reference TRBV2 and TRBJ1-1, is EPEVTQTPSHQVTQMGQEVILRCVPISNHLYFYWYRQILGQKVEFLVSFYNNEISEKSEIFDDQFSVERPDGSNFTLKIRSTKLEDSAMYFCASRQSVPEAFFGQGTRLTVV.

This rearrangement joins TRBV3-1 (or the pseudogene TRBV3-2) to TRBJ2-6; D gene ambiguous. Germline V CDR1 and CDR2: LGHDT, YNNKEL (reference sequence). Trimming left V 0 bases short and J 0 bases short, with 9 bases between. CDR3 length equals 17 residues. The CDR3 loop is CASSQDWAASGANVLTF. The DNA for the CDR3 is TGTGCCAGCAGCCAAGATTGGGCAGCCTCTGGGGCCAACGTCCTGACTTTC.

Only one count was recorded for this clone. The chain couples TRBV4-2 to TRBJ1-2, with TRBD1 matching over 10 bases. Germline CDR1 and CDR2: LGHNA and YNFKEQ. Unmatched junction bases numbered 7, after V lost 1 base and J lost 8 bases. The CDR3 extends over 15 amino acids. The CDR3 coding sequence is TGTGCCAGCAGCCAAGCGGGGACAGGGGTCTACGGCTACACCTTC. Translated, it gives CASSQAGTGVYGYTF.

The J gene is TRBJ1-2, the V gene TRBV30; D remains ambiguous. There are 13 residues in the CDR3. Germline values: CDR1 GTSNPN, CDR2 SVGIG (reference sequence). The V and J ends lost 2 bases and 4 bases respectively, with 11 bases between them. As DNA, the CDR3 is TGTGCCTGGAGTAAGGGTGGAGTCTATGGCTACACCTTC. It encodes CAWSKGGVYGYTF. Filled out from reference TRBV30 and TRBJ1-2, the complete variable domain reads SQTIHQWPATLVQPVGSPLSLECTVEGTSNPNLYWYRQAAGRGLQLLFYSVGIGQISSEVPQNLSASRPQDRQFILSSKKLLLSDSGFYLCAWSKGGVYGYTFGSGTRLTVV.

The gene calls are TRBV5-1 and TRBJ2-1; no clear D. V was shortened by 0 bases and J by 8 bases, with 15 bases between the two germline ends. Germline assignment: CDR1 SGHRS and CDR2 YFSETQ. The CDR3 spans 15 residues. CDR3 in amino acids: CASSLANSFGHEQFF. The CDR3 DNA reads TGCGCCAGCAGCTTGGCTAACTCTTTCGGACATGAGCAGTTCTTC.

This chain joins TRBV7-8 and TRBJ2-1, with 7 bases identical to TRBD1. After removal of 5 bases from V and 2 bases from J, the junction contained 6 bases not matched to a gene. Per the germline V gene, CDR1 is SGHVS and CDR2 is FQNEAQ. This CDR3 comprises 15 residues. This CDR3 is CASSLRQGAYNEQFF. The CDR3, as DNA: TGTGCCAGCAGCCTCAGACAGGGTGCCTACAATGAGCAGTTCTTC.

The chain carries TRBV4-2 and TRBJ2-1; D might be TRBD1 or TRBD2, each matching 5 bases. Germline V gene data show CDR1 as LGHNA and CDR2 as YNFKEQ. Deletions cut 6 bases from V and 6 bases from J, with 12 bases between. This CDR3 has 13 residues. CDR3 nucleotide sequence: TGTGCCAGCAGGGGGGAACAAGTCAATGAGCAGTTCTTC. The encoded protein is CASRGEQVNEQFF.

This chain uses TRBV7-9 with TRBJ1-3; 8 nucleotides line up with TRBD1. With 4 bases clipped from V and 3 bases from J, the junction kept 14 bases outside the gene matches. The CDR3 length is 18 residues. Germline V lookup: CDR1 SEHNR, CDR2 FQNEAQ (reference sequence). The CDR3 loop is CASSSDSWTGRFGNTIYF. In DNA form, the CDR3 reads TGTGCCAGCAGCTCAGACTCTTGGACAGGGAGGTTTGGAAACACCATATATTTT.

J is TRBJ2-1 and V is TRBV5-4; D gene ambiguous. Germline CDR1 SGHNT, CDR2 YYREEE (reference sequence). Trimming pared 1 base from V and 11 bases from J, leaving 10 bases between. The CDR3 has 12 residues. The CDR3 DNA reads TGTGCCAGCAGCTTGCGTGGGGTGCAGCAGTTCTTC. Protein: CASSLRGVQQFF.

The chain uses TRBV4-1 and TRBJ1-4; 11 bases fit TRBD1. CDR3 length: 20 amino acids. The ends lost 2 bases at V and 8 bases at J; junction bases unmatched: 19. CDR1 and CDR2 from the germline V gene are MGHRA and YSYEKL. The CDR3 DNA sequence: TGCGCCAGCAGCCAACTTTACCCTCTCCGTCGGGGACAGGGGGAGGAAAAACTGTTTTTT. Its translation is CASSQLYPLRRGQGEEKLFF.

The V gene is TRBV13, the J gene TRBJ1-5; D is ambiguous. V was cut by 6 bases and J by 3 bases, with 15 bases left in between. This CDR3 region has 15 residues. From germline, CDR1 is PRHDT and CDR2 FYEKMQ (reference sequence). CDR3 amino acids: CASSIGMALNQPQHF. The DNA of the CDR3 is TGTGCCAGCAGTATAGGGATGGCCCTCAATCAGCCCCAGCATTTT.

This rearrangement joins TRBV7-3 to TRBJ1-4, with unresolved D. The ends were cut back, 6 bases at V and 5 bases at J, with 10 bases in the middle. There are 13 residues in the CDR3. From germline, CDR1 is SGHTA and CDR2 FQGTGA. CDR3 bases: TGTGCCAGCAGGGAGGTCGGAAATGAAAAACTGTTTTTT. It is translated as CASREVGNEKLFF.

Only a few counts were recorded for this clone. The chain uses TRBV30 and TRBJ2-7; 8 nucleotides line up with TRBD2. This CDR3 has 17 amino acids. Trimming took 0 bases from V and 0 from J; bases not matched to a gene: 10. From germline, CDR1 is GTSNPN and CDR2 SVGIG (reference sequence). The CDR3 DNA follows: TGTGCCTGGAGTGTAACCCCCTTACTAGCGGCCTCCTACGAGCAGTACTTC. As protein: CAWSVTPLLAASYEQYF.

The chain combines TRBV12-5 with TRBJ1-2; the D gene is possibly TRBD1 (5 bases). Germline-derived CDR1 and CDR2 are LGHNT and FRNRAP. Trimming removed 0 bases at V and 3 bases at J, with 14 bases between. The CDR3 contains 16 residues. This CDR3 is CASGLVPPGMDYGYTF. In DNA form, the CDR3 reads TGTGCTAGTGGTTTGGTACCGCCAGGGATGGACTATGGCTACACCTTC.

This clone was recorded only once. The chain joins TRBV10-3 to TRBJ1-1; TRBD1 matches 8 bases. The CDR3 spans 13 residues. CDR1 and CDR2 from the germline V gene are ENHRY and SYGVKD. Losses at the gene ends were 6 bases for V and 5 bases for J; bases not matched to a gene: 5. CDR3 residues: CAIRPDRATEAFF. The CDR3 DNA reads as TGTGCCATCAGACCGGACAGGGCAACTGAAGCTTTCTTT.

This chain connects TRBV10-3 to TRBJ1-1; no clear D. Trimming removed 4 bases from V and 1 base from J, with 7 bases in between. This CDR3 contains 13 residues. Germline-derived CDR1 and CDR2 are ENHRY and SYGVKD. The CDR3, as DNA: TGTGCCATCAGTGTTCCAGGGAACACTGAAGCTTTCTTT. This translates into CAISVPGNTEAFF.

This rearrangement joins TRBV24-1 to TRBJ2-2; D is uncertain. The CDR3 runs 14 residues. V dropped 2 bases and J dropped 6 bases, with 9 bases sitting between them. Germline V CDR1 and CDR2: KGHDR, SFDVKD. The CDR3 sequence is CATSDSDMAGELFF. CDR3 DNA sequence: TGTGCCACCAGTGATTCGGATATGGCCGGGGAGCTGTTTTTT.

The CDR3 sequence: CAIKAAGSNQPQHF. For the CDR3, the DNA is TGTGCCATCAAGGCGGCAGGTAGCAATCAGCCCCAGCATTTT. The chain couples TRBV10-3 to TRBJ1-5; no definite D call. The CDR3 totals 14 residues. Per germline, CDR1 ENHRY and CDR2 SYGVKD. The V end lost 7 bases, the J end lost 0 bases, and 10 bases lay between the germline ends.

The chain carries TRBV30 and TRBJ1-5; unclear D gene. In germline, CDR1 is GTSNPN, CDR2 SVGIG (reference sequence). Deletions cut 2 bases from V and 0 bases from J, with 11 bases between. CDR3 length: 15 residues. The CDR3 bases are TGTGCCTGGAGTTCCAGGTTAGATAGCAATCAGCCCCAGCATTTT. It encodes CAWSSRLDSNQPQHF.

This chain connects TRBV19 to TRBJ2-1; D is unclear. Trimming took off 2 bases at V and 7 bases at J, with 9 bases between the two ends. The CDR3 runs 13 residues. Germline V gene sequence: CDR1 LNHDA, CDR2 SQIVND (reference sequence). The CDR3 bases are TGTGCCAGTAGTATAATCCCCTGGAATGAGCAGTTCTTC. Its protein is CASSIIPWNEQFF.

V usage is TRBV2 and J usage is TRBJ2-7; 12 nucleotides line up with TRBD1. The ends lost 6 bases at V and 6 bases at J; junction bases unmatched: 3. The CDR3 consists of 13 residues. CDR1 SNHLY and CDR2 FYNNEI come from the germline V gene. The CDR3 is CASRGQGALEQYF. CDR3 coding DNA: TGTGCCAGCAGGGGACAGGGGGCCCTCGAGCAGTACTTC.

The rearrangement joins TRBV10-3 to TRBJ2-7; the match to TRBD2 covers 7 bases. V lost 2 bases to trimming and J lost 2 bases; unmatched junction nucleotides: 6. In germline, CDR1 is ENHRY, CDR2 SYGVKD. This CDR3 spans 15 amino acids. DNA for the CDR3: TGTGCCATCAGTGAGGCAGGGAGGGGTACCTACGAGCAGTACTTC. It is translated as CAISEAGRGTYEQYF.

This sequence joins TRBV6-6 and TRBJ2-2, with 8 nucleotides matching TRBD1. CDR1 and CDR2 from the germline V gene are MNHNY and SVGAGI (reference sequence). The CDR3 is made up of 15 amino acids. The V gene end was trimmed by 6 bases and the J gene end by 1 base; junction bases not matched to a gene: 4. The CDR3 spells CASRRGQGNTGELFF. The CDR3 nucleotides read TGTGCCAGCAGACGTGGACAGGGGAACACCGGGGAGCTGTTTTTT.

The genes are TRBV11-3 and TRBJ2-7, with D tentatively TRBD1 or TRBD2 (6 bases each). V was shortened by 3 bases and J by 5 bases, with 8 bases between the two germline ends. The CDR3 spans 12 residues. CDR1 and CDR2 (germline): SGHNT, YENEEA. The CDR3 sequence is CASSLRGDEQYF. The CDR3 DNA reads TGTGCCAGCAGCTTGAGGGGGGACGAGCAGTACTTC.